The clone carrying this TCR beta chain was observed a few times. Time point defined: newly diagnosed GD, antithyroid drugs for less than 3 months. From PBMCs, RNA was extracted and then used to make the TCR library. This entry is derived from a study of regulatory T cells in long-lasting Graves disease. HTBI primers from iRepertoire and Arm-PCR of CDR3 regions yielded the TCR beta libraries. Using its own MiXCR run on the multiplex PCR reads, TCRdb lists one record per CDR3 protein. The sample holds about 360,000 distinct CDR3 sequences, about 17% seen once. These records were also assigned to another study, of T cells in Graves' hyperthyroidism and ophthalmopathy. According to that study: Stable Graves' hyperthyroidism denoted no ophthalmopathy progression over 18 months. Blood held most thyroid clonotypes expanded above 0.001 frequency.

The receptor was isolated from a woman aged 18-30 years with Graves disease. Here the sequenced sample was peripheral blood mononuclear cells (PBMCs), taken at new diagnosis, from a patient treated with antithyroid drugs.

CDR3 in DNA: TGCAGTGCCTCCCATTCCGGGGAGCTGTTTTTT. Its protein product is CSASHSGELFF. The V call is TRBV20-1, the J call TRBJ2-2; D not resolved. Deletions cut 6 bases from V and 6 bases from J, with 8 bases between. The CDR3 covers 11 residues. Germline CDR1 and CDR2: DFQATT and SNEGSKA (reference sequence).